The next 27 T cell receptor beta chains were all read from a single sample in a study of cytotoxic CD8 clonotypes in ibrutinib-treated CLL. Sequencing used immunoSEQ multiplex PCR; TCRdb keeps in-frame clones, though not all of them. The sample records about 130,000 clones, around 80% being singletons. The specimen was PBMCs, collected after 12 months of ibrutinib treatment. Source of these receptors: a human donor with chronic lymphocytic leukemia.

The CDR3: CASSQGLSKETQYF. The CDR3 DNA reads TGCGCCAGCAGCCAGGGACTATCTAAAGAGACCCAGTACTTC. This chain uses TRBV5-1 with TRBJ2-5; TRBD2 matches 7 bases. J was trimmed by 3 bases and V by 4 bases; bases with no gene match: 6. Germline V CDR1 and CDR2: SGHRS, YFSETQ. CDR3 length: 14 amino acids. Full variable domain (remainder filled in from reference TRBV5-1 and TRBJ2-5): KAGVTQTPRYLIKTRGQQVTLSCSPISGHRSVSWYQQTPGQGLQFLFEYFSETQRNKGNFPGRFSGRQFSNSRSEMNVSTLELGDSALYLCASSQGLSKETQYFGPGTRLLVL.

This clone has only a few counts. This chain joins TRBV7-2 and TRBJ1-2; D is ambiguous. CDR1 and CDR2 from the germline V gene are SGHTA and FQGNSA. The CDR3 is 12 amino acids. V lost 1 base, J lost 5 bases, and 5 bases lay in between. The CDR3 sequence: CASSLDLYGYTF. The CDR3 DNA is TGTGCCAGCAGCTTAGATCTATATGGCTACACCTTC.

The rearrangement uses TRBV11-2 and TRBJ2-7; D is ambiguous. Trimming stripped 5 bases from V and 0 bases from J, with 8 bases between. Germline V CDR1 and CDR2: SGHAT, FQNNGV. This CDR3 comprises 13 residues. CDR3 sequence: CASSLTISYEQYF. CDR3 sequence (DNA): TGTGCCAGCAGCCTAACTATCTCCTACGAGCAGTACTTC.

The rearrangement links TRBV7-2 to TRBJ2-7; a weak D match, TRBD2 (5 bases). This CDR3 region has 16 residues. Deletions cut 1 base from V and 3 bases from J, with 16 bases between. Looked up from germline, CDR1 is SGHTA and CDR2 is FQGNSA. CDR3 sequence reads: CASSLDRSGTYYEQYF. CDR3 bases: TGTGCCAGCAGCTTAGACCGAAGCGGTACTTACTACGAGCAGTACTTC.

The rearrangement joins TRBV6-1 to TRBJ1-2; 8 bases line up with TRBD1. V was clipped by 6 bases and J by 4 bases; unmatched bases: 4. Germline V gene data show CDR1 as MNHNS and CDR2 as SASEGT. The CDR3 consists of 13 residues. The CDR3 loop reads CASRRQGRYGYTF. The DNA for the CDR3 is TGTGCCAGCAGAAGACAGGGGCGCTATGGCTACACCTTC.

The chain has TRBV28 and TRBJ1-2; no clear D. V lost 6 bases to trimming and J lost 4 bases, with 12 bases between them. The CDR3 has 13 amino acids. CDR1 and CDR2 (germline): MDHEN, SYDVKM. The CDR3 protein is CASSSTPAYGYTF. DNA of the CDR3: TGTGCCAGCAGCTCCACTCCAGCCTATGGCTACACCTTC.

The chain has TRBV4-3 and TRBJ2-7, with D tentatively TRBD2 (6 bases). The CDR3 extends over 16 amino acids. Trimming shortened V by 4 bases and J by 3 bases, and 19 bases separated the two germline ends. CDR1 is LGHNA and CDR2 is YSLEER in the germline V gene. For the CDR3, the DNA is TGCGCCAGCAGCCGAGGAGGGGCAAGCGCCTACTACGAGCAGTACTTC. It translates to CASSRGGASAYYEQYF.

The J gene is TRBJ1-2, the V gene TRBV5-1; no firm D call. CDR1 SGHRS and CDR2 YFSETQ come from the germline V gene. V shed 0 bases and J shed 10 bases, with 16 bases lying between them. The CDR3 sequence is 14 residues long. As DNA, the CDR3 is TGCGCCAGCAGCTTGGATGCAACTTCGATGGACTACACCTTC. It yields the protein CASSLDATSMDYTF.

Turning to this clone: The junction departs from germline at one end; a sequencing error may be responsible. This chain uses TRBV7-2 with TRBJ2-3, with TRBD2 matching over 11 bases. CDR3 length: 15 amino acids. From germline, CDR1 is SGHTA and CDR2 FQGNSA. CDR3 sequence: CSAGSGRARRDTQYF. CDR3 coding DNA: TGCTCTGCGGGTAGCGGGAGGGCGAGGAGAGATACGCAGTATTTT.

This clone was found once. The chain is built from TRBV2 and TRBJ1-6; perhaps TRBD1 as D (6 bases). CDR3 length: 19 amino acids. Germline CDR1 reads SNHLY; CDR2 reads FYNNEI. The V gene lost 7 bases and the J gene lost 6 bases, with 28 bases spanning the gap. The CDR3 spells CASINVEGHLSGANSPLHF. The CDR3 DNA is TGTGCCAGCATTAACGTCGAGGGACACCTCTCGGGGGCTAATTCACCCCTCCACTTT. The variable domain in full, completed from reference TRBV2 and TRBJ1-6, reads EPEVTQTPSHQVTQMGQEVILRCVPISNHLYFYWYRQILGQKVEFLVSFYNNEISEKSEIFDDQFSVERPDGSNFTLKIRSTKLEDSAMYFCASINVEGHLSGANSPLHFGNGTRLTVT.

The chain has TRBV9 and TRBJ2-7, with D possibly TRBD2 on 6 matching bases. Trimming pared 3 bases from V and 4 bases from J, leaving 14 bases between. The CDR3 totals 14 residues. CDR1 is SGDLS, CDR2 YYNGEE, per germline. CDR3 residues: CASSEAGRAYEQYF. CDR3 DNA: TGTGCCAGCAGCGAGGCGGGAAGAGCTTACGAGCAGTACTTC.

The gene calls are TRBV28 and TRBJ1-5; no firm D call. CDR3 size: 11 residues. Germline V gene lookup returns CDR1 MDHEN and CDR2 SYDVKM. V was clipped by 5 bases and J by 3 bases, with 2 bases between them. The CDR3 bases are TGTGCCAGCAGTAACAATCAGCCCCAGCATTTT. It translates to CASSNNQPQHF.

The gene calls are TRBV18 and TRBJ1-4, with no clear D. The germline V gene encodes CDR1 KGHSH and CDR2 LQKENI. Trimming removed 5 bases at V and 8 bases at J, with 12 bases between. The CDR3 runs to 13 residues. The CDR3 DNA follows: TGTGCCAGCTCAGCAAAACGAGACGAAAAACTGTTTTTT. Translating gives CASSAKRDEKLFF.

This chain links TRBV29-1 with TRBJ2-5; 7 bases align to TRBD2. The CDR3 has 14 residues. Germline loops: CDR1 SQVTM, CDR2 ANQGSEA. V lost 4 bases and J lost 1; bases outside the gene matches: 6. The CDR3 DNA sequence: TGCAGCGTTGGATCGCGGGGGTCCCAAGAGACCCAGTACTTC. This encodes CSVGSRGSQETQYF.

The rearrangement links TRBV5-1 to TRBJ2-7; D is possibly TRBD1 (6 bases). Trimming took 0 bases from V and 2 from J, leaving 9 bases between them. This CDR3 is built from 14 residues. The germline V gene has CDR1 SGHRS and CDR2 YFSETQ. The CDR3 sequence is CASSLVGGTYEQYF. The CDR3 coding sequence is TGCGCCAGCAGCTTGGTAGGGGGAACCTACGAGCAGTACTTC.

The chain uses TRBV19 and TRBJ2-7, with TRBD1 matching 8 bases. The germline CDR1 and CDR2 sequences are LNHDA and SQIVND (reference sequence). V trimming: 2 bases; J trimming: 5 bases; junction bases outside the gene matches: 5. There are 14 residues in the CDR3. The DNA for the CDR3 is TGTGCCAGTAGTATACTTGGACAGGGCCACGAGCAGTACTTC. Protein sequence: CASSILGQGHEQYF.

The CDR3 DNA reads as TGTGCCATCACCCCCGGCGGGCGCAGACCGAACACCGGGGAGCTGTTTTTT. Translation: CAITPGGRRPNTGELFF. The V gene is TRBV10-3, the J gene TRBJ2-2; TRBD2 might be the D (5 bases). Germline V gene lookup returns CDR1 ENHRY and CDR2 SYGVKD. V was shortened by 7 bases and J by 0 bases, with 18 bases between the two germline ends. The CDR3 loop spans 17 amino acids.

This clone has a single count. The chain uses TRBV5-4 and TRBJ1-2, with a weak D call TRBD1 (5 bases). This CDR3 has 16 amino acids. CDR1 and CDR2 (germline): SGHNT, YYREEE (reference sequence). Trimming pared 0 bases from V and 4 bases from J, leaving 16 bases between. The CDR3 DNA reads TGTGCCAGCAGCTTGGGACAGCACCGGGCGGCCTATGGCTACACCTTC. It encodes CASSLGQHRAAYGYTF.

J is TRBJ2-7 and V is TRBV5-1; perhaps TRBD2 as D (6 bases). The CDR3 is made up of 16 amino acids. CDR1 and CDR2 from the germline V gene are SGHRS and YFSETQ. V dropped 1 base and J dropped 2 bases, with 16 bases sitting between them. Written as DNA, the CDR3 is TGCGCCAGCAGCTTGTGGCCGGGGGAATCCCCCTACGAGCAGTACTTC. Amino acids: CASSLWPGESPYEQYF.

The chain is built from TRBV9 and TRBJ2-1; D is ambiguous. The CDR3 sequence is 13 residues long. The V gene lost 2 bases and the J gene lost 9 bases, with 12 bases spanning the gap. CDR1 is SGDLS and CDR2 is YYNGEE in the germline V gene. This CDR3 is CASSVPGWSEQFF. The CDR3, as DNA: TGTGCCAGCAGCGTCCCGGGCTGGAGTGAGCAGTTCTTC.

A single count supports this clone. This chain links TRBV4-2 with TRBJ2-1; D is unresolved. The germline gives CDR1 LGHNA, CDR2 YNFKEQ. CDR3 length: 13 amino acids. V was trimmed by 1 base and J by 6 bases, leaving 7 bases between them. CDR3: CASSQVVGNEQFF. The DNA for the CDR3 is TGTGCCAGCAGCCAAGTTGTAGGCAATGAGCAGTTCTTC.

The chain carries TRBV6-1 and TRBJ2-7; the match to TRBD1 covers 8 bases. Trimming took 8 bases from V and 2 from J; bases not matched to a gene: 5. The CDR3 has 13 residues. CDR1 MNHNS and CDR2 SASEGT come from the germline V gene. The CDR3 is CASLSTGAYEQYF. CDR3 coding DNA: TGTGCCAGCCTATCGACAGGGGCCTACGAGCAGTACTTC.

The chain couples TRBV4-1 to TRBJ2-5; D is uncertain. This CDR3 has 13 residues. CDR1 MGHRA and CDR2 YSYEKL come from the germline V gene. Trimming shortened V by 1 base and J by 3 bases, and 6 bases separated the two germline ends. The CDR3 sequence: CASSQVQEETQYF. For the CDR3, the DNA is TGCGCCAGCAGCCAAGTTCAGGAAGAGACCCAGTACTTC.

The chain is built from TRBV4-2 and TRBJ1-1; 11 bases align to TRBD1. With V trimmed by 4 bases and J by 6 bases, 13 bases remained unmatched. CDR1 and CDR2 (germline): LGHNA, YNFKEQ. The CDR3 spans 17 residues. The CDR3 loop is CASSPAGQGVGEAEAFF. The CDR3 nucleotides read TGTGCCAGCAGCCCGGCGGGACAGGGGGTCGGGGAGGCTGAAGCTTTCTTT.

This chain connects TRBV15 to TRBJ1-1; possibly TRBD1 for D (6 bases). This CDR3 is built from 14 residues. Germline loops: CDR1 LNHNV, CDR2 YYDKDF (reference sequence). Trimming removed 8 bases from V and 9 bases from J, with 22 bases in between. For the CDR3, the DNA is TGTGCCACCCGCACAGAGCGGGAGGGGACAAAAGCTTTCTTT. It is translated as CATRTEREGTKAFF.

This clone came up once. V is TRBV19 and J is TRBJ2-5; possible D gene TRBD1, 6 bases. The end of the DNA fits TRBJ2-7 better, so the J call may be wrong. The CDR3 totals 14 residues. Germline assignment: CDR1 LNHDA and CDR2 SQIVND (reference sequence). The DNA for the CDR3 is TGTGCCAGTACCCCCGGGACACCCTCCTACGAGCAGTACTTC. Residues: CASTPGTPSYEQYF.

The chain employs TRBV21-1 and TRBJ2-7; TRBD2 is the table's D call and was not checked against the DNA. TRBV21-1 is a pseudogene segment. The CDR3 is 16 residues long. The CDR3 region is CASSSLAGLPSYEQYF. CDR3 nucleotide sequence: TGTGCCAGCAGCAGCCTAGCGGGGTTACCTTCCTACGAGCAGTACTTC.